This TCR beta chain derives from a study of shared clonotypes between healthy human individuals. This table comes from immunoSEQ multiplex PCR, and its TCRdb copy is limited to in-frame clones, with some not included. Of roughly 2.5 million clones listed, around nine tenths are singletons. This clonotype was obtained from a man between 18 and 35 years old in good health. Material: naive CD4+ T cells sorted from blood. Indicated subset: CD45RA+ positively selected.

In DNA form, the CDR3 reads TGTGCCAGCAACCCGACAGGGGCGCGGGGAAACACCATATATTTT. This encodes CASNPTGARGNTIYF. The V and J genes are TRBV28 and TRBJ1-3; 8 bases are a match to TRBD1. Germline-derived CDR1 and CDR2 are MDHEN and SYDVKM. This CDR3 is 15 amino acids long. J gave up 4 bases and V 7 bases, and 9 bases lay outside the gene matches.